Presented here are 27 T cell receptor beta chains from one specimen sequenced in a study of blood T cell repertoires in COVID-19. Only in-frame clones appear in the TCRdb table, and some are missing; sequencing was by immunoSEQ multiplex PCR. The table lists a few hundred thousand clones, 80% to 85% of them singletons. The sequenced sample was peripheral blood. These receptors were collected from a woman aged 55-70 years who had recovered from COVID-19.

This clone showed up just once. The chain combines TRBV25-1 with TRBJ1-5; no clear D gene. The V and J ends lost 2 bases and 6 bases respectively, with 8 bases between them. The CDR3 loop spans 13 amino acids. Germline CDR1 MGHDK, CDR2 SYGVNS. The CDR3 bases are TGTGCCAGCAGTGAAGTTGCGGGTCAGCCCCAGCATTTT. The encoded protein is CASSEVAGQPQHF.

The chain carries TRBV18 and TRBJ2-2, with TRBD1 matching 7 bases. V dropped 5 bases and J dropped 3; count of bases not matched to a gene: 6. The CDR3 extends over 15 amino acids. Germline V lookup: CDR1 KGHSH, CDR2 LQKENI. The CDR3 DNA is TGTGCCAGCTCATCCTCACAGGGGTACACCGGGGAGCTGTTTTTT. Its protein is CASSSSQGYTGELFF.

The J gene is TRBJ2-3, the V gene TRBV19; D gene uncertain. The CDR3 runs to 14 residues. Germline values: CDR1 LNHDA, CDR2 SQIVND (reference sequence). The germline V and J ends were trimmed by 3 bases and 4 bases, with 11 bases remaining between them. Here the CDR3 reads CASSMTGRPDTQYF. The CDR3 DNA follows: TGTGCCAGTAGTATGACGGGTAGGCCAGATACGCAGTATTTT.

The genes are TRBV30 and TRBJ1-5; D possibly corresponds to TRBD1 (5 bases). The germline V and J ends were trimmed by 0 bases and 6 bases, with 9 bases remaining between them. CDR3 length equals 13 residues. The germline CDR1 and CDR2 sequences are GTSNPN and SVGIG (reference sequence). This CDR3 reads CAWSVQEGQPQHF. CDR3 coding DNA: TGTGCCTGGAGTGTACAGGAGGGTCAGCCCCAGCATTTT.

The chain carries TRBV7-9 and TRBJ1-1; the match to TRBD1 covers 7 bases. Germline CDR1 SEHNR, CDR2 FQNEAQ (reference sequence). Unmatched junction bases numbered 8, after V lost 6 bases and J lost 7 bases. The CDR3 has 13 amino acids. CDR3 in DNA: TGTGCCAGCAGTTACCGACAGGGCGATGAAGCTTTCTTT. It is translated as CASSYRQGDEAFF.

This clone was detected only once. The chain combines TRBV2 with TRBJ2-3; D is possibly TRBD2 (6 bases). Germline CDR1 and CDR2: SNHLY and FYNNEI. Trimming removed 3 bases from V and 4 bases from J, with 8 bases in between. The CDR3 spans 13 residues. The CDR3 sequence is CASSDTGADTQYF. CDR3 nucleotides: TGTGCCAGCAGTGATACGGGGGCAGATACGCAGTATTTT.

The J gene is TRBJ1-3, the V gene TRBV2; D remains unclear. Per germline, CDR1 SNHLY and CDR2 FYNNEI. The CDR3 spans 14 residues. The germline V and J ends were trimmed by 4 bases and 0 bases, with 7 bases remaining between them. The CDR3 DNA reads TGTGCCAGCAGTGCAGGAAACTCTGGAAACACCATATATTTT. It encodes CASSAGNSGNTIYF.

The V gene is TRBV6-2 or TRBV6-3, the J gene TRBJ1-1, with 10 bases fitting TRBD1. The CDR3 sequence is 17 residues long. Germline V lookup: CDR1 MNHEY, CDR2 SVGEGT. V lost 0 bases, J lost 5 bases, and 9 bases stayed unmatched. CDR3 bases: TGTGCCAGCAGTTACTCTCGGGACAGGGGAGTAGAGACTGAAGCTTTCTTT. Its translation: CASSYSRDRGVETEAFF.

The chain employs TRBV6-5 and TRBJ2-3, with a possible D match to TRBD2 (6 bases). This CDR3 is 16 amino acids long. Trimming cost V 0 bases and J 1 base, with 11 bases left between them. Germline V gene data show CDR1 as MNHEY and CDR2 as SVGAGI. This CDR3 reads CASSYSELAGTDTQYF. For the CDR3, the DNA is TGTGCCAGCAGTTACTCCGAACTAGCTGGCACAGATACGCAGTATTTT.

The chain joins TRBV6-5 to TRBJ1-2; no clear D gene. Trimming took off 5 bases at V and 5 bases at J, with 15 bases between the two ends. CDR1 is MNHEY, CDR2 SVGAGI, per germline. The CDR3 covers 14 residues. CDR3 DNA: TGTGCCAGCAGTCGCCGGAGGGATGGGTATGGCTACACCTTC. This codes for CASSRRRDGYGYTF.

This clone was recorded at least ten times. The V gene is TRBV12-3 or TRBV12-4, the J gene TRBJ1-5; weak D call: TRBD1 (5 bases). The V end lost 8 bases, the J end lost 6 bases, and 11 bases lay between the germline ends. The CDR3 is 12 residues long. The CDR3 bases are TGTGCCAGCTCAGGGCGCAGTCAGCCCCAGCATTTT. This codes for CASSGRSQPQHF.

The chain employs TRBV18 and TRBJ2-2; D not certain. There are 15 residues in the CDR3. Germline CDR1 and CDR2: KGHSH and LQKENI. The germline V and J ends were trimmed by 0 bases and 2 bases, with 7 bases remaining between them. This CDR3 is CASSPPGPNTGELFF. DNA for the CDR3: TGTGCCAGCTCACCACCGGGCCCCAACACCGGGGAGCTGTTTTTT.

J is TRBJ2-3 and V is TRBV6-2 or TRBV6-3; 16 bases map to TRBD2. V dropped 2 bases and J dropped 1; count of bases not matched to a gene: 6. Looked up from germline, CDR1 is MNHEY and CDR2 is SVGEGT. This CDR3 is built from 19 residues. The CDR3 is CASSYLGLAGGLGTDTQYF. The CDR3 DNA is TGTGCCAGCAGTTACCTGGGACTAGCGGGGGGGCTTGGCACAGATACGCAGTATTTT.

The rearrangement links TRBV7-2 to TRBJ1-1, with D possibly being TRBD1 (6 bases). Looked up from germline, CDR1 is SGHTA and CDR2 is FQGNSA. Trimming cost V 1 base and J 8 bases, with 20 bases left between them. This CDR3 contains 16 residues. The DNA of the CDR3 is TGTGCCAGCAGCTTAGGGGGGACACCGGCGCGCCTAGAAGCTTTCTTT. Protein product: CASSLGGTPARLEAFF.

Within the sample, this clone is medium-sized. The genes are TRBV11-1 and TRBJ1-3; D perhaps matches TRBD1 (6 bases). The germline V gene has CDR1 SGHAT and CDR2 FQDESV (reference sequence). The V end was cut by 3 bases, the J end by 0 bases, with 12 bases between. The CDR3 contains 16 residues. CDR3 sequence (DNA): TGTGCCAGCAGCTTTGGGACACCGGTCTCTGGAAACACCATATATTTT. Protein: CASSFGTPVSGNTIYF.

The chain is built from TRBV5-8 and TRBJ2-1; the match to TRBD1 covers 10 bases. CDR1 is SGHTS, CDR2 YDEGEE, per germline. The CDR3 length is 15 residues. V trimming: 7 bases; J trimming: 5 bases; junction bases outside the gene matches: 9. CDR3 residues: CASGRDRGGDNEQFF. CDR3 nucleotide sequence: TGTGCCAGCGGACGGGACAGGGGAGGAGACAATGAGCAGTTCTTC.

The chain recombines TRBV3-1 (or the pseudogene TRBV3-2) with TRBJ2-2; D gene uncertain. Germline V gene data show CDR1 as LGHDT and CDR2 as YNNKEL (reference sequence). The V and J ends lost 0 bases and 6 bases respectively, with 8 bases between them. This CDR3 has 14 residues. In DNA, the CDR3 is TGTGCCAGCAGCCAAGATCCCCGCGCCGGGGAGCTGTTTTTT. As protein: CASSQDPRAGELFF.

The rearrangement uses TRBV4-2 and TRBJ1-1; no clear D gene. The germline gives CDR1 LGHNA, CDR2 YNFKEQ. V was clipped by 3 bases and J by 10 bases, with 9 bases between them. The CDR3 is made up of 11 amino acids. The CDR3 bases are TGTGCCAGCAGCCACGCGAGCCCAGCTTTCTTT. Translating it yields CASSHASPAFF.

J is TRBJ2-2 and V is TRBV10-3; 8 bases align to TRBD2. CDR1 and CDR2 from the germline V gene are ENHRY and SYGVKD. This CDR3 has 13 amino acids. The CDR3 protein is CANRGGDTGELFF. CDR3 DNA: TGTGCGAACCGGGGGGGAGACACCGGGGAGCTGTTTTTT.

The chain uses TRBV13 and TRBJ1-5; 9 bases line up with TRBD1. The V gene's germline CDR1 is PRHDT and CDR2 FYEKMQ (reference sequence). This CDR3 contains 15 residues. The ends lost 5 bases at V and 6 bases at J; junction bases unmatched: 8. This CDR3 reads CASSRGTGSVQPQHF. CDR3 coding DNA: TGTGCCAGCAGCCGAGGGACAGGGTCGGTTCAGCCCCAGCATTTT.

V usage is TRBV4-2 and J usage is TRBJ2-7; 7 nucleotides match TRBD1. The CDR3 consists of 14 residues. V gave up 2 bases and J gave up 6 bases; unmatched junction bases: 7. The germline CDR1 and CDR2 sequences are LGHNA and YNFKEQ. The CDR3 sequence: CASSQPDRDSEQYF. As DNA, the CDR3 is TGTGCCAGCAGCCAACCCGACAGGGACAGCGAGCAGTACTTC.

The CDR3 coding sequence is TGTGCCAGCAGCCCAGGCCCAAGTCGGCTAGCGGGGGTAAAGGGTACGCAGTATTTT. Amino acids: CASSPGPSRLAGVKGTQYF. V gene TRBV14 combines with J gene TRBJ2-3, with TRBD2 matching 10 bases. Trimming removed 4 bases from V and 8 bases from J; junction bases left unmatched: 21. This CDR3 spans 19 amino acids. Germline V gives CDR1 SGHDN, CDR2 FVKESK.

The chain combines TRBV3-1 (or the pseudogene TRBV3-2) with TRBJ2-5, with 7 bases matching TRBD1. Germline CDR1 LGHDT, CDR2 YNNKEL (reference sequence). Trimming at V came to 4 bases and at J to 2 bases, leaving 1 base not matched to a gene. The CDR3 runs 13 residues. CDR3 sequence (DNA): TGTGCCAGCAGCCCGGGACAGCAAGAGACCCAGTACTTC. Amino acid sequence: CASSPGQQETQYF.

The chain recombines TRBV19 with TRBJ1-1; D perhaps matches TRBD1 (5 bases). Trimming took 4 bases from V and 4 from J, leaving 10 bases between them. This CDR3 has 13 residues. The V gene's germline CDR1 is LNHDA and CDR2 SQIVND (reference sequence). CDR3 nucleotide sequence: TGTGCCAGTAGTACCTGGGGGGGCACTGAAGCTTTCTTT. Its translation is CASSTWGGTEAFF.

The rearrangement links TRBV24-1 to TRBJ2-2, with D possibly matching TRBD2 (6 bases). Germline V CDR1 and CDR2: KGHDR, SFDVKD. Trimming left V 5 bases short and J 3 bases short, with 15 bases between. There are 16 residues in the CDR3. Written as DNA, the CDR3 is TGTGCCACCAGTGCCAAAACAGGAGGGGACACCGGGGAGCTGTTTTTT. Its protein is CATSAKTGGDTGELFF.

The chain joins TRBV19 to TRBJ1-5; no clear D. The CDR3 sequence is 15 residues long. V lost 10 bases to trimming and J lost 2 bases, with 18 bases between them. Germline CDR1 LNHDA, CDR2 SQIVND (reference sequence). In nucleotides, the CDR3 is TGTGCCACCGACTTTGACGGGCGGGGCAATCAGCCCCAGCATTTT. Translated, it gives CATDFDGRGNQPQHF.

V and J are TRBV12-3 or TRBV12-4 and TRBJ2-3; D is ambiguous. V gave up 9 bases and J gave up 0 bases, with 10 bases separating them. The CDR3 is made up of 13 amino acids. CDR3 region: CASQITSTDTQYF. The CDR3 bases are TGTGCCAGTCAGATAACCAGCACAGATACGCAGTATTTT.